The next 29 T cell receptor beta chains were all read from a single sample in a study of T cells in Graves' hyperthyroidism and ophthalmopathy (dated by TCRdb to about 2019). The library was obtained by multiplex PCR. Sequencing took place on an Illumina HiSeq 2000. Amplification of TCR beta CDR3 regions was carried out from RNA transcripts. The TCR CDR3 was subjected to a first round of RT-PCR using the HTBI primer set and the Qiagen OneStep RT-PCR kit. TCRdb ran its own pipeline on the public reads, namely fastp trimming at Q25 and MiXCR clone calling, and kept in-frame beta chains. Here each entry gathers all rows of one CDR3 protein and keeps the most common genes and DNA. In this sample the table shows approximately 640,000 distinct CDR3 sequences, over 40% of which occur a single time. About 7.2% of the sample is held by the ten biggest clonotypes. Sequencing was performed on peripheral blood or thyroid tissue (not recorded which). These receptors all come from an adult man with Graves' disease, either hyperthyroidism or ophthalmopathy (not recorded which).

V and J are TRBV7-2 and TRBJ1-1; TRBD1 matches 11 bases. Germline V gene data show CDR1 as SGHTA and CDR2 as FQGNSA. V lost 5 bases to trimming and J lost 4 bases; unmatched junction nucleotides: 6. The CDR3 totals 15 residues. The CDR3 DNA sequence: TGTGCCAGCAGCACGGGACAGGGGGGGGGCACTGAAGCTTTCTTT. Translating it yields CASSTGQGGGTEAFF.

This clonotype was recorded a few times. The chain couples TRBV7-9 to TRBJ2-7; possible D gene TRBD1, 5 bases. With 5 bases removed from V and 5 bases from J, the gap between germline ends came to 19 bases. This CDR3 comprises 15 residues. In germline, CDR1 is SEHNR, CDR2 FQNEAQ (reference sequence). As DNA, the CDR3 is TGTGCCAGCAGCCCACGGACAATCCGACCCCACGAGCAGTACTTC. Protein product: CASSPRTIRPHEQYF.

The chain has TRBV29-1 and TRBJ1-2, with unresolved D. The ends were cut back, 3 bases at V and 2 bases at J, with 7 bases in the middle. CDR3 length: 12 residues. The germline V gene has CDR1 SQVTM and CDR2 ANQGSEA. CDR3 sequence reads: CSVDTGNYGYTF. For the CDR3, the DNA is TGCAGCGTTGATACGGGGAACTATGGCTACACCTTC. Full variable domain (rest looked up from reference TRBV29-1 and TRBJ1-2): SAVISQKPSRDICQRGTSLTIQCQVDSQVTMMFWYRQQPGQSLTLIATANQGSEATYESGFVIDKFPISRPNLTFSTLTVSNMSPEDSSIYLCSVDTGNYGYTFGSGTRLTVV.

This clonotype was found once. CDR3 DNA: TGCAGCGTTAAAGGACAGGGGGCCAACGTCCTGACTTTC. Amino acid sequence: CSVKGQGANVLTF. The chain recombines TRBV29-1 with TRBJ2-6; D may be TRBD1 (6 bases). CDR1 and CDR2 (germline): SQVTM, ANQGSEA. Trimming pared 5 bases from V and 4 bases from J, leaving 9 bases between. There are 13 residues in the CDR3.

This clonotype was recorded a few times. The chain carries TRBV7-9 and TRBJ2-7, with a possible D match to TRBD1 (6 bases). The length of the CDR3 is 14 residues. Germline CDR1 SEHNR, CDR2 FQNEAQ (reference sequence). Deletions cut 2 bases from V and 6 bases from J, with 14 bases between. The DNA of the CDR3 is TGTGCCAGCAGCTTATCTCCGGGACAACTCGAGCAGTACTTC. Translated, it gives CASSLSPGQLEQYF.

For this clonotype: This may come from a read error, since a much larger clone is one base off. No conserved phenylalanine or tryptophan is present at the end of the CDR3, so a read error is the likely explanation. V is TRBV29-1 and J is TRBJ1-1; no clear D. The CDR3 is 13 amino acids. From germline, CDR1 is SQVTM and CDR2 ANQGSEA. The V end was cut by 4 bases, the J end by 2 bases, with 11 bases between. CDR3 sequence (DNA): TGCAGCGTTGCCAGAAAACTTAACACTGAAGCTTTCCTT. It is translated as CSVARKLNTEAFL.

The J gene is TRBJ2-7, the V gene TRBV2, with no clear D. Germline V gene data show CDR1 as SNHLY and CDR2 as FYNNEI. Trimming cost V 5 bases and J 4 bases, with 9 bases left between them. CDR3 length: 12 amino acids. In nucleotides, the CDR3 is TGTGCCAGCAGTAACCTCGCTTACGAGCAGTACTTC. It codes for CASSNLAYEQYF. Full variable domain (remainder filled in from reference TRBV2 and TRBJ2-7): EPEVTQTPSHQVTQMGQEVILRCVPISNHLYFYWYRQILGQKVEFLVSFYNNEISEKSEIFDDQFSVERPDGSNFTLKIRSTKLEDSAMYFCASSNLAYEQYFGPGTRLTVT.

This clonotype has just a few counts. In DNA form, the CDR3 reads TGTGCCAGTAGTATCAACTCAGGGGCTACCCTTAACTATGGCTACACCTTC. It translates to CASSINSGATLNYGYTF. The chain uses TRBV19 and TRBJ1-2; perhaps TRBD1 as D (6 bases). The CDR3 contains 17 residues. CDR1 and CDR2 from the germline V gene are LNHDA and SQIVND (reference sequence). V lost 3 bases, J lost 1 base, and 18 bases lay in between.

The rearrangement uses TRBV6-4 and TRBJ2-2; tentatively, D is TRBD1 (6 bases). The CDR3 runs 13 residues. The ends were cut back, 6 bases at V and 6 bases at J, with 11 bases in the middle. Germline V gene sequence: CDR1 MRHNA, CDR2 SNTAGT. CDR3 region: CASRPTGPGELFF. The CDR3 DNA sequence: TGTGCCAGCAGACCAACAGGGCCCGGGGAGCTGTTTTTT.

CDR3 in DNA: TGTGCCAGCGCCCCCGGGACAGGGGCCCTCGCTCAGCCCCAGCATTTT. It encodes CASAPGTGALAQPQHF. The chain combines TRBV7-9 with TRBJ1-5, with TRBD1 matching 10 bases. The CDR3 spans 16 residues. J lost 6 bases, V lost 8 bases, and 13 bases had no gene match. Germline-derived CDR1 and CDR2 are SEHNR and FQNEAQ (reference sequence).

This clonotype was observed a handful of times. A junction boundary mismatches the germline segment, possibly from a read error. This CDR3 reads CASSLGRILGNDGYTF. CDR3 DNA sequence: TGTGCCAGCAGCTTAGGTCGAATCCTCGGTAACGATGGCTACACCTTC. J is TRBJ1-2 and V is TRBV7-2; D is unclear. CDR1 is SGHTA, CDR2 FQGNSA, per germline. CDR3 size: 16 residues.

This clonotype was seen ten or more times. V usage is TRBV25-1 and J usage is TRBJ2-2; 10 bases match TRBD2. Germline CDR1 reads MGHDK; CDR2 reads SYGVNS. The CDR3 is 18 residues long. Unmatched junction bases numbered 6, after V lost 2 bases and J lost 0 bases. The CDR3 here is CASSEHTSGTPNTGELFF. The DNA for the CDR3 is TGTGCCAGCAGTGAACACACTAGCGGGACCCCGAACACCGGGGAGCTGTTTTTT.

The gene calls are TRBV24-1 and TRBJ1-3, with 8 bases fitting TRBD1. Germline V gives CDR1 KGHDR, CDR2 SFDVKD. The CDR3 totals 15 residues. Unmatched junction bases numbered 7, after V lost 6 bases and J lost 4 bases. The CDR3, as DNA: TGTGCCACCAGTTTACACGGACAGGGAGGAAACACCATATATTTT. It is translated as CATSLHGQGGNTIYF.

This chain connects TRBV10-2 to TRBJ2-7; 7 bases align to TRBD2. The trim removed 7 bases at V and 1 base at J, leaving 7 bases unmatched. In germline, CDR1 is WSHSY, CDR2 SAAADI. CDR3 size: 14 residues. The CDR3 nucleotides are TGCGCCAGCACTAGCGGAGCCCCTTCCTACGAGCAGTACTTC. Protein: CASTSGAPSYEQYF.

The V gene is TRBV9, the J gene TRBJ1-2, with D uncertain. CDR1 is SGDLS, CDR2 YYNGEE, per germline. Trimming pared 5 bases from V and 3 bases from J, leaving 17 bases between. The CDR3 has 15 residues. The CDR3 DNA follows: TGTGCCAGCAGTTACACCCGGGCCAGTCACTATGGCTACACCTTC. It yields the protein CASSYTRASHYGYTF.

This chain connects TRBV7-9 to TRBJ2-7; TRBD1 agrees at 7 bases. V shed 2 bases, J shed 5 bases, and the junction held 12 bases outside the gene matches. The CDR3 has 16 amino acids. Per the germline V gene, CDR1 is SEHNR and CDR2 is FQNEAQ (reference sequence). CDR3 sequence (DNA): TGTGCCAGCAGCTTATCCGTAGGGGGCATTTCTGACGAGCAGTACTTC. This translates into CASSLSVGGISDEQYF.

This clonotype was found many times. The rearrangement links TRBV29-1 to TRBJ1-2; a possible D gene is TRBD1 (5 bases). Germline CDR1 reads SQVTM; CDR2 reads ANQGSEA. The CDR3 contains 12 residues. The germline V and J ends were trimmed by 3 bases and 6 bases, with 11 bases remaining between them. The CDR3 coding sequence is TGCAGCGTTGATCTGGGGGGTGATGGCTACACCTTC. Protein sequence: CSVDLGGDGYTF.

The CDR3 here is CATSDLAGGFYNEQFF. The CDR3 nucleotides are TGTGCCACCAGTGATTTAGCGGGAGGATTTTACAATGAGCAGTTCTTC. The V gene is TRBV24-1, the J gene TRBJ2-1, with 9 bases identical to TRBD2. Germline lookup yields CDR1 KGHDR and CDR2 SFDVKD. V gave up 1 base and J gave up 4 bases; unmatched junction bases: 4. The length of the CDR3 is 16 residues.

There are many counts of this clonotype. DNA of the CDR3: TGTGCCAGCAGCGTAGCAATAGGGGACTATGGCTACACCTTC. This translates into CASSVAIGDYGYTF. The chain couples TRBV9 to TRBJ1-2; TRBD1 might be the D (5 bases). The germline V and J ends were trimmed by 0 bases and 3 bases, with 9 bases remaining between them. Germline-derived CDR1 and CDR2 are SGDLS and YYNGEE. The CDR3 loop spans 14 amino acids.

The chain is built from TRBV15 and TRBJ1-6; TRBD1 aligns across 8 bases. V lost 5 bases, J lost 8 bases, and 5 bases stayed unmatched. CDR1 is LNHNV and CDR2 is YYDKDF in the germline V gene (reference sequence). The CDR3 consists of 14 residues. The CDR3 is CATSRRQGYSPLHF. DNA for the CDR3: TGTGCCACCAGCCGAAGACAGGGGTATTCACCCCTCCACTTT.

Notes on this clonotype: A much bigger clone sits one base away, suggesting this may be a read error. The V call is TRBV2, the J call TRBJ1-5; D possibly corresponds to TRBD1 (6 bases). Germline CDR1 and CDR2: SNHLY and FYNNEI. This CDR3 region has 16 residues. CDR3 region: CAISDSQTGVNQPQHF. CDR3 nucleotide sequence: TGTGCCATCAGTGACTCGCAGACAGGTGTCAATCAGCCCCAGCATTTT.

The V call is TRBV10-3, the J call TRBJ1-5; 8 bases are a match to TRBD1. The CDR3 runs to 15 residues. CDR1 is ENHRY and CDR2 is SYGVKD in the germline V gene. V lost 8 bases to trimming and J lost 5 bases; unmatched junction nucleotides: 11. The CDR3 DNA follows: TGTGCCATCGGTAGGGACAGGTCGGGGGATCAGCCCCAGCATTTT. As protein: CAIGRDRSGDQPQHF.

Concerning this clonotype itself: Relative to the germline gene, one junction end is altered; a read error may explain this. The genes are TRBV11-3 and TRBJ1-4, with D unresolved. CDR1 is SGHNT and CDR2 is YENEEA in the germline V gene. This CDR3 region has 12 residues. CDR3 nucleotides: TGTGCCAGCAGCTTAGTCGGTGAAAAACTGCTTTTT. It codes for CASSLVGEKLLF.

This clonotype was detected a few times. V is TRBV12-3 or TRBV12-4 and J is TRBJ1-1; no definite D call. The CDR3 sequence is 14 residues long. In nucleotides, the CDR3 is TGTGCTAGTGGTGCGGGCTCCCTAATCCCTGAAGCTTTCTTT. Protein sequence: CASGAGSLIPEAFF.

This clonotype is a singleton in its sample. This may come from a read error, since a much larger clone is one base off. V usage is TRBV5-5 and J usage is TRBJ1-1; no clear D. CDR1 is SGHKS, CDR2 YYEKEE, per germline (reference sequence). Trimming removed 7 bases from V and 10 bases from J, with 11 bases in between. This CDR3 is built from 10 residues. This chain's CDR3 is CASDPDGAFF. The CDR3 coding sequence is TGTGCCAGCGACCCCGATGGAGCTTTCTTT.

The chain joins TRBV7-9 to TRBJ1-5; D gene unclear. The CDR3 spans 16 residues. V lost 4 bases to trimming and J lost 0 bases, with 13 bases between them. The germline V gene has CDR1 SEHNR and CDR2 FQNEAQ (reference sequence). CDR3 region: CASSSDGLYSNQPQHF. DNA of the CDR3: TGTGCCAGCAGCTCTGACGGGCTTTATAGCAATCAGCCCCAGCATTTT.

The chain recombines TRBV10-3 with TRBJ1-1; D unclear. V lost 8 bases and J 1 base, leaving 17 bases between the germline ends. The CDR3 runs to 15 residues. Germline V gives CDR1 ENHRY, CDR2 SYGVKD. CDR3 region: CAICTVERTNTEAFF. DNA for the CDR3: TGTGCCATCTGCACCGTGGAGCGGACGAACACTGAAGCTTTCTTT.

Remarks on this clonotype: An end of the junction differs from the germline gene, which may be a read error. The rearrangement links TRBV24-1 to TRBJ2-5; D ambiguous. Germline V lookup: CDR1 KGHDR, CDR2 SFDVKD. The CDR3 is made up of 12 amino acids. CDR3 sequence: CAISYLGETQYF. The DNA of the CDR3 is TGTGCCATCAGTTACCTAGGAGAGACCCAGTACTTC.

As for this clonotype: It may be a read error: a sequence one base away is much more abundant. The gene calls are TRBV7-9 and TRBJ2-7; D not certain. This CDR3 has 12 residues. From germline, CDR1 is SEHNR and CDR2 FQNEAQ (reference sequence). CDR3 nucleotide sequence: TGTGCCAGCAGCCCCGAGTCCTACGAGCAGTGCTTC. This gives the protein CASSPESYEQCF.